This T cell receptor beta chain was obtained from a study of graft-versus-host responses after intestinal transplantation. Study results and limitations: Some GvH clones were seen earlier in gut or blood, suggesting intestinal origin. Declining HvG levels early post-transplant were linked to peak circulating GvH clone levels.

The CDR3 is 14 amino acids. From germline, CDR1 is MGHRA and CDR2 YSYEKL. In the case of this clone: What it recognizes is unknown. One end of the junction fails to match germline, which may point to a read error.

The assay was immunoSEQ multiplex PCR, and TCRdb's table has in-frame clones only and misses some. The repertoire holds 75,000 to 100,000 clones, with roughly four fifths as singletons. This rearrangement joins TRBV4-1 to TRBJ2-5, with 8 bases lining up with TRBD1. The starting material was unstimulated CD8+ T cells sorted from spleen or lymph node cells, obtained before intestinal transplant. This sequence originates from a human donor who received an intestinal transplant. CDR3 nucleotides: TGTGCCAGCAGCCAAATACTGTCTGAGACAGGGGAGTACTTC. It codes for CASSQILSETGEYF.